This T cell receptor (beta chain) was retrieved from a study of response to subunit inactivated influenza vaccine. Notes on the study in general: It was suggested by the authors that few new T cells are recruited by each seasonal influenza vaccination.

The CDR3 is 15 amino acids. Trimming left V 0 bases short and J 0 bases short, with 7 bases between. Germline CDR1 reads SGDLS; CDR2 reads YYNGEE. In this sample, this clonotype turned up many times. Its antigen is unknown. TCRdb passed the RT-PCR reads through MiXCR, listing each CDR3 protein once. The sample includes about 700,000 distinct CDR3 sequences, about 14% of them seen just once. The sequence was collected from a man aged 50-60 years who received an inactivated influenza vaccine. The chain employs TRBV9 and TRBJ1-5; TRBD1 might be the D (5 bases). Material: PBMCs from blood, obtained 14 to 15 days before vaccination. The CDR3 region is CASSVGTLSNQPQHF. The CDR3 DNA reads TGTGCCAGCAGCGTAGGGACACTTAGCAATCAGCCCCAGCATTTT.